This entry concerns a single T cell receptor beta chain. Its specificity is unknown. This record comes from a study of cytomegalovirus exposure and HLA in healthy donors. Background on the study: HLA-typed donors contributed about 85 million unique TCRs, which were held in an early data release.

The PCR made use of 60 Vbeta and 13 Jbeta primers. Repertoires were generated with immunoSEQ multiplex PCR, while TCRdb's copy carries only in-frame clones and drops some. The sample includes under 150,000 clones, approximately 69% of them seen just once. Study observations and caveats: Later on, a genetic analysis was performed. It linked a missense variant in DCLRE1C with V- and J-gene trimming of TCR beta.

This clonotype originated in a woman aged 40-49 years in good health and CMV-seropositive. The sample taken for sequencing was PBMCs.

Here the CDR3 DNA reads TGTGCCAGCAGAAGGACAGAGGCGAACACTGAAGCTTTCTTT. It encodes CASRRTEANTEAFF. V gene TRBV7-2 combines with J gene TRBJ1-1; a possible D gene is TRBD1 (6 bases). CDR3 length: 14 residues. Trimming pared 6 bases from V and 1 base from J, leaving 12 bases between. Germline V gene lookup returns CDR1 SGHTA and CDR2 FQGNSA. The variable domain in full, with the rest retrieved from reference TRBV7-2 and TRBJ1-1, is GAGVSQSPSNKVTEKGKDVELRCDPISGHTALYWYRQSLGQGLEFLIYFQGNSAPDKSGLPSDRFSAERTGGSVSTLTIQRTQQEDSAVYLCASRRTEANTEAFFGQGTRLTVV.